The 5 T cell receptor beta chains below come from one sample, sequenced in a study of cytomegalovirus exposure and HLA in healthy donors. Amplification used 60 Vbeta primers and 13 Jbeta primers. Sequencing used immunoSEQ multiplex PCR; TCRdb keeps in-frame clones, though not all of them. The data hold some 140,000 clones, with over 60% observed a single time. The sequenced sample consisted of PBMCs. Every receptor here comes from a woman in her thirties or forties in good health and CMV-seronegative.

This CDR3 reads CASSFDGLQFF. The CDR3 DNA reads TGTGCCAGCAGCTTCGACGGGTTGCAGTTCTTC. This sequence joins TRBV11-3 and TRBJ2-1; D ambiguous. The CDR3 consists of 11 residues. The V gene lost 3 bases and the J gene lost 12 bases, with 9 bases spanning the gap. Germline values: CDR1 SGHNT, CDR2 YENEEA.

V and J are TRBV19 and TRBJ2-5; 9 bases align to TRBD1. Germline V gene lookup returns CDR1 LNHDA and CDR2 SQIVND (reference sequence). J lost 4 bases, V lost 9 bases, and 9 bases had no gene match. The CDR3 runs to 14 residues. The CDR3 loop reads CASKSQGAGETQYF. The CDR3 bases are TGTGCCAGCAAATCACAGGGGGCGGGAGAGACCCAGTACTTC.

The genes are TRBV2 and TRBJ2-2; weak D call: TRBD2 (6 bases). CDR3 size: 16 residues. V shed 2 bases and J shed 6 bases, with 16 bases lying between them. Germline lookup yields CDR1 SNHLY and CDR2 FYNNEI. The CDR3 protein is CASSELGGGRSGELFF. The CDR3 DNA follows: TGTGCCAGCAGTGAATTGGGAGGAGGGCGCTCCGGGGAGCTGTTTTTT.

The chain uses TRBV7-9 and TRBJ1-1; D may be TRBD1 (6 bases). V was clipped by 2 bases and J by 6 bases, with 16 bases between them. Germline assignment: CDR1 SEHNR and CDR2 FQNEAQ (reference sequence). CDR3 length equals 15 residues. The CDR3 region is CASSLTLGQLSEAFF. CDR3 coding DNA: TGTGCCAGCAGCTTAACGCTCGGACAGCTATCTGAAGCTTTCTTT.

V gene TRBV6-5 combines with J gene TRBJ2-1, with 11 bases fitting TRBD2. This CDR3 contains 15 residues. Germline CDR1 MNHEY, CDR2 SVGAGI. Trimming removed 5 bases from V and 7 bases from J; junction bases left unmatched: 7. CDR3 region: CASSLIAGGLNEQFF. The CDR3 DNA follows: TGTGCCAGCAGTCTCATAGCGGGGGGGCTAAATGAGCAGTTCTTC.